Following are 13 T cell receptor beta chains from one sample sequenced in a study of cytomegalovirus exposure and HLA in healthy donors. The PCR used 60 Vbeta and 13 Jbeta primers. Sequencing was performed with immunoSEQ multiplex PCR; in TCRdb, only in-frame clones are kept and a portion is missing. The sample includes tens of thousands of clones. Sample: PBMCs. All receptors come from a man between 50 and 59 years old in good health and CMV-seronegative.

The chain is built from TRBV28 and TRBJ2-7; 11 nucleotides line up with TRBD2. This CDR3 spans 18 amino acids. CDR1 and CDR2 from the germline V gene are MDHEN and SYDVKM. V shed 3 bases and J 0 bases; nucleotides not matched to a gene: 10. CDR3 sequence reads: CASSFPSLAGESSYEQYF. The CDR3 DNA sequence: TGTGCCAGCAGTTTTCCCTCACTAGCGGGGGAGAGCTCCTACGAGCAGTACTTC.

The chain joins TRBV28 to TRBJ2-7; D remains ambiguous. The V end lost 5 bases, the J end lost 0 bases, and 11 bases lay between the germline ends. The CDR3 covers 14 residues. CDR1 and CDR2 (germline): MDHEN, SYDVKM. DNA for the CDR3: TGTGCCAGCAGTGGGCTGCCTGGCTCCTACGAGCAGTACTTC. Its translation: CASSGLPGSYEQYF.

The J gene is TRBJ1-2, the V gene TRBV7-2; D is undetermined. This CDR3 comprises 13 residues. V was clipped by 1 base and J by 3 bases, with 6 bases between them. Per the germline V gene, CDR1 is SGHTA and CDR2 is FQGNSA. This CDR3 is CASSLVRDYGYTF. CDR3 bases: TGTGCCAGCAGCTTAGTCCGAGACTATGGCTACACCTTC.

CDR3 sequence (DNA): TGTGCCAGCAGCTTAAGCGGGGGGAGCTCCTACAATGAGCAGTTCTTC. This gives the protein CASSLSGGSSYNEQFF. The chain recombines TRBV7-3 with TRBJ2-1; 8 bases map to TRBD2. Germline CDR1 is SGHTA and CDR2 is FQGTGA. V was clipped by 1 base and J by 0 bases; unmatched bases: 2. The CDR3 consists of 16 residues.

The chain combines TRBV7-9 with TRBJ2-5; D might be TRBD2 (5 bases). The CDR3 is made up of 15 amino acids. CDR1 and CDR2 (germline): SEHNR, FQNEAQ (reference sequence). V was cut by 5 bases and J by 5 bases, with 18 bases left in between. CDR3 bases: TGTGCCAGCAGCCCGGGCGGGTTTCCACATGAGACCCAGTACTTC. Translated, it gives CASSPGGFPHETQYF. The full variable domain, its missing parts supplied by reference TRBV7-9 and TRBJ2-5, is DTGVSQNPRHKITKRGQNVTFRCDPISEHNRLYWYRQTLGQGPEFLTYFQNEAQLEKSRLLSDRFSAERPKGSFSTLEIQRTEQGDSAMYLCASSPGGFPHETQYFGPGTRLLVL.

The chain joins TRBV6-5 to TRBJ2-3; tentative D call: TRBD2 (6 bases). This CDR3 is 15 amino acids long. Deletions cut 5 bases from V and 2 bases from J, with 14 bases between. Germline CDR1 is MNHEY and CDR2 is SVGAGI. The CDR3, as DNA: TGTGCCAGCAGTCAAACGGGACTTTACACAGATACGCAGTATTTT. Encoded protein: CASSQTGLYTDTQYF.

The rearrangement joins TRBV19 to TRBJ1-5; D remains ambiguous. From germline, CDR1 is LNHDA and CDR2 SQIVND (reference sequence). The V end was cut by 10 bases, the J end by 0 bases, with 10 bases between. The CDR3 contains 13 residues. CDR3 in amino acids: CATTEFSNQPQHF. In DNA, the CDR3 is TGTGCCACCACGGAGTTTAGCAATCAGCCCCAGCATTTT.

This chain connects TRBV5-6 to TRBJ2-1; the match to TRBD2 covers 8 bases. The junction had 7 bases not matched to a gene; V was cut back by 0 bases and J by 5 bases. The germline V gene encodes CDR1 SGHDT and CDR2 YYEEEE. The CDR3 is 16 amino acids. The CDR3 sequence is CASSLVGLAPNNEQFF. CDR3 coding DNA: TGTGCCAGCAGCTTGGTTGGACTAGCCCCCAACAATGAGCAGTTCTTC.

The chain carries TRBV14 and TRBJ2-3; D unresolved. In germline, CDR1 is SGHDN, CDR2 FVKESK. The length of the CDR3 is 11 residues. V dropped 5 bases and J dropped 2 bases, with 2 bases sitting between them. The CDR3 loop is CASSYTDTQYF. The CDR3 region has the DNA TGTGCCAGCAGCTACACAGATACGCAGTATTTT.

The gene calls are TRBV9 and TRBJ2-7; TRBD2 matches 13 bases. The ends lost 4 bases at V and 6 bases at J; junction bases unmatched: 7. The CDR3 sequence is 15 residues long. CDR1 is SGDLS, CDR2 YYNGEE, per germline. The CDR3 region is CASSSQGLAGFEQYF. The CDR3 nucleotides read TGTGCCAGCAGCTCCCAGGGACTAGCGGGGTTCGAGCAGTACTTC.

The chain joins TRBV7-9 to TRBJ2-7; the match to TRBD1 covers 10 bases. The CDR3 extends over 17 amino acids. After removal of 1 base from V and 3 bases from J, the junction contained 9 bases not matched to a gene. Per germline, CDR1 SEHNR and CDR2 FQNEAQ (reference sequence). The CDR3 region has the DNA TGTGCCAGCAGCTTAGGCCTAACCGGGACAGGGGACTACGAGCAGTACTTC. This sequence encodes CASSLGLTGTGDYEQYF. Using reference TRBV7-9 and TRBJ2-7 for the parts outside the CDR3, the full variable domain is DTGVSQNPRHKITKRGQNVTFRCDPISEHNRLYWYRQTLGQGPEFLTYFQNEAQLEKSRLLSDRFSAERPKGSFSTLEIQRTEQGDSAMYLCASSLGLTGTGDYEQYFGPGTRLTVT.

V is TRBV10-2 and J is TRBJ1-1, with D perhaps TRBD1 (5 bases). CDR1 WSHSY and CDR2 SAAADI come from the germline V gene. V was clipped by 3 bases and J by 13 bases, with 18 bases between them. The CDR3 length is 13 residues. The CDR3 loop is CASSDPRQQFVFF. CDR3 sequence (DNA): TGCGCCAGCAGTGATCCTAGACAGCAGTTCGTTTTCTTT.

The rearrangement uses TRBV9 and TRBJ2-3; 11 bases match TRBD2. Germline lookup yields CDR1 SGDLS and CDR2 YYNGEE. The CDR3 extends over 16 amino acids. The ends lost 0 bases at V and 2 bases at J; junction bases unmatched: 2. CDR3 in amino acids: CASSVGLAGTTDTQYF. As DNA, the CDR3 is TGTGCCAGCAGCGTAGGACTAGCGGGGACCACAGATACGCAGTATTTT.